Shown below are 3 T cell receptor beta chains from a single sample sequenced in a study of blood T cell repertoires in COVID-19. The protocol was immunoSEQ multiplex PCR, while the TCRdb copy is restricted to in-frame clones and leaves out a portion. This table holds fewer than 130,000 clones, about 80% found once. The sample taken for sequencing was peripheral blood. Receptor source: an elderly woman with acute or convalescent COVID-19.

The chain has TRBV3-1 (or the pseudogene TRBV3-2) and TRBJ2-5; TRBD2 aligns across 7 bases. CDR3 size: 16 residues. Germline CDR1 LGHDT, CDR2 YNNKEL (reference sequence). V trimming: 1 base; J trimming: 1 base; junction bases outside the gene matches: 6. DNA of the CDR3: TGTGCCAGCAGCCAAGCTGGCGGGAGAGGCCAAGAGACCCAGTACTTC. This codes for CASSQAGGRGQETQYF.

This clone was picked up one time. The V and J genes are TRBV29-1 and TRBJ2-1, with D perhaps TRBD1 (5 bases). The CDR3 is made up of 15 amino acids. V gave up 2 bases and J gave up 0 bases, with 11 bases separating them. Germline CDR1 SQVTM, CDR2 ANQGSEA. Here the CDR3 DNA reads TGCAGCGTTGAAAACAGGATCAGCTCCTACAATGAGCAGTTCTTC. Translated, it gives CSVENRISSYNEQFF.

The chain uses TRBV27 and TRBJ2-3; D is perhaps TRBD2 (5 bases). Trimming removed 5 bases from V and 2 bases from J, with 17 bases in between. Germline CDR1 is MNHEY and CDR2 is SMNVEV (reference sequence). The CDR3 spans 16 residues. The CDR3 spells CASSTWTQTFTDTQYF. DNA for the CDR3: TGTGCCAGCAGTACCTGGACTCAAACCTTCACAGATACGCAGTATTTT.